This T cell receptor beta chain stems from a study of blood T cell repertoires in COVID-19. Study-wide background: The samples span acute and convalescent COVID-19 from the United States, Italy and Spain. T cells, B-cell-depleted T cells, or PBMCs provided the cDNA or gDNA that served as material.

Seattle patients were enrolled during active infection and followed longitudinally. The authors' processing: Reference gene primers were amplified, and this amplification served to estimate nucleated cell counts. TCRdb's copy holds only in-frame clones and misses some; the assay was immunoSEQ multiplex PCR. For V, J and clone size, that table is used; D and trimming come from the DNA. The table records roughly 62,000 clones, around 82% of them present only once. V lost 7 bases and J 3 bases, leaving 15 bases between the germline ends. The CDR3 is 15 residues long. Germline CDR1 and CDR2: SNHLY and FYNNEI.

The sequencing sample was made of peripheral blood. The gene calls are TRBV2 and TRBJ1-4; TRBD1 is a possible D gene (6 bases). This clonotype originated in a man older than 75 with COVID-19, enrolled during active disease. The CDR3 region is CASTRGGGSNEKLFF. In DNA, the CDR3 is TGTGCCAGCACCCGAGGGGGGGGATCTAATGAAAAACTGTTTTTT.